Sequencing of this T cell receptor (beta chain) was carried out in a study of blood T cell repertoires in COVID-19. In the study overall: Whether acute or convalescent, the COVID-19 samples came from the United States, Italy and Spain. PBMCs, B-cell-depleted T cells, or T cells provided the cDNA or gDNA that made up the material.

In the authors' workflow: By means of reference gene primer amplification, nucleated cell counts were estimated. Sequencing used immunoSEQ multiplex PCR; TCRdb keeps in-frame clones, though not all of them. Clone size and the V and J calls come from that table; the DNA yielded D and trimming. Of roughly 250,000 clones listed, less than 90% were seen once; the top ten hold over 1.5%. The length of the CDR3 is 15 residues. The V and J ends lost 6 bases and 0 bases respectively, with 12 bases between them. The germline V gene has CDR1 LGHDT and CDR2 YNNKEL (reference sequence). The rearrangement links TRBV3-1 (or the pseudogene TRBV3-2) to TRBJ1-3; D may be TRBD1 (6 bases). This TCR came from a woman between 40 and 50 years old who had recovered from COVID-19. Sample: peripheral blood. The CDR3 spells CASSPLGHSGNTIYF. The CDR3 DNA follows: TGTGCCAGCAGTCCCCTGGGACACTCTGGAAACACCATATATTTT.